Each of the 2 T cell receptor beta chains below was sequenced from the same sample in a study of blood T cell repertoires in COVID-19. The method was immunoSEQ multiplex PCR; TCRdb's version includes in-frame clones alone and lacks a portion of them. Among fewer than 350,000 clones, roughly 90% were seen once, and the ten largest hold about 8.6%. Sequencing was done on a sample of peripheral blood. All receptors derive from a man younger than 35 with active or convalescent COVID-19.

The chain has TRBV5-4 and TRBJ1-6; the match to TRBD1 covers 7 bases. The CDR3 totals 15 residues. Trimming at V came to 1 base and at J to 9 bases, leaving 7 bases not matched to a gene. Germline values: CDR1 SGHNT, CDR2 YYREEE (reference sequence). In DNA form, the CDR3 reads TGTGCCAGCAGCTTGCAGGGGGTAAAGGGTTCACCCCTCCACTTT. Encoded protein: CASSLQGVKGSPLHF.

This sequence joins TRBV14 and TRBJ1-2, with 9 positions matching TRBD1. Per the germline V gene, CDR1 is SGHDN and CDR2 is FVKESK. Unmatched junction bases numbered 10, after V lost 4 bases and J lost 7 bases. The CDR3 has 15 amino acids. The CDR3: CASSPLGQGVAGYTF. CDR3 DNA sequence: TGTGCCAGCAGCCCATTGGGACAGGGAGTGGCTGGCTACACCTTC.